This T cell receptor (beta chain) originates from a study of T cells in Graves' hyperthyroidism and ophthalmopathy (dated by TCRdb to the late 2010s). A note on the overall study: Peripheral blood samples were taken at the time of initial diagnosis, prior to any treatment. After sampling, hyperthyroidism patients received methimazole starting at 30 mg daily, and ophthalmopathy patients received high-dose intravenous methylprednisolone. The roughly 100 discovery patients were divided at random into training and test sets in a 7:3 ratio. The paper reports TCR Vbeta CDR3 sequencing of roughly 140 peripheral blood samples: fewer than 50 ophthalmopathy, 70 to 85 hyperthyroidism and 17 progressor patients. To identify TCR V-J signatures that set the groups apart, the researchers used a discovery cohort of about a hundred patients, made up of under 50 with Graves' ophthalmopathy and approximately 57 with stable Graves' hyperthyroidism. An independent validation cohort of 18 to 20 hyperthyroidism patients and some 15 patients who later progressed to ophthalmopathy tested prospective prediction of ophthalmopathy. The study also compared thyroid tissue and blood T-cell repertoires from a handful of Graves' hyperthyroidism patients.

Graves' hyperthyroidism was defined as stable when no progression to ophthalmopathy occurred over 18 months of follow-up. Hyperthyroidism patients were newly diagnosed, with disease duration under 2 months, and aged 18 to 65 years. Any patient with an uncontrolled infection, another autoimmune disease, pregnancy or lactation was excluded. Diagnoses relied on clinical symptoms, serum thyroxine and TRAb, thyroid ultrasound and orbital computed tomography. Ficoll-Paque density gradient centrifugation was used to isolate PBMCs from 10 ml of fresh peripheral blood. Total RNA was extracted using Trizol reagent, and RNA quality was assessed on an Agilent 2100 Bioanalyzer. The TCR beta CDR3 regions were amplified from RNA transcripts. For the first round of RT-PCR on the TCR CDR3, the HTBI primer set was used together with the Qiagen OneStep RT-PCR kit. A second multiplex PCR round built the libraries, followed by size selection and purification. Sequencing of the libraries was done on an Illumina HiSeq2000 using paired-end 100 bp reads. In the source study's methods: SOAPnuke was used to process the raw data, throwing out any read that contained adapters or uncalled bases, had a mean Phred below 15, or lacked an exact constant-primer or identifier match. High-quality paired reads were merged using COPE v1.2.5, and each unique nucleotide sequence was defined as a clonotype. MiTCR v1.1 was used to align clonotypes to the IMGT TRBV, TRBD and TRBJ reference segments. Only V-J combinations with frequency above 0.0001, covering approximately 99% of repertoires, were analysed. A TCS score was defined as the ratio between F50 (clonal expansion) and ExV (chaos), using BLOSUM62-based TCRdist between CDR3 peptides within each V-J. Welch's t-statistics and random forest reduced roughly 500 V-J features to under 15, which were used in a naive Bayes classifier (R e1071). The raw public data were reprocessed by TCRdb itself: fastp quality trimming at Q25, MiXCR clonotype calling, in-frame beta chains only. Duplicate CDR3 protein sequences are folded into a single record with the most common DNA and genes. The V and J calls here are based on TCRdb, not the publication. The sample has about half a million distinct CDR3 sequences on record, about a fifth of them singletons. The ten biggest clones cover approximately 26% of the sample.

Study-wide conclusions, independent of this receptor: Sample size was not statistically predetermined, and blinding of investigators to group allocation was not performed. A 13 V-J signature model separated ophthalmopathy from stable hyperthyroidism, with roughly 88% sensitivity and approximately 81% specificity in cross-validation and 80%/75% in testing. Most expanded thyroid clonotypes (frequency above 0.001) were also detected in blood, suggesting blood repertoires may reflect thyroid immune responses. In validation, the model predicted progression to ophthalmopathy with approximately 70% sensitivity and around 72% specificity, a median of 6.5 months before onset.

This clonotype was seen more than once but under ten times. The antigen it recognizes is unknown. No much larger clonotype is one base removed from it; base qualities were not supplied. The source material was blood. The clonotype comes from a man aged 18 to 30 with Graves' hyperthyroidism.

The CDR3 protein is CASSGEQGGSGNTIYF. The sequenced DNA is TGTGCCAGCAGTGGGGAACAGGGAGGCTCCGGAAACACCATATATTTT. The rearranged chain carries TRBV2 and TRBJ1-3, and the D gene may be TRBD1, 6 bases matching. The CDR3 goes from the cysteine to the phenylalanine over 16 residues. Only CDR3 DNA is held: 48 bases, read in frame from base 1. The CDR1 and CDR2 encoded by the germline V gene are SNHLY and FYNNEI. The V end loses 4 bases and the J end loses 4 bases, and a stretch of 17 bases separates them.